The TCR beta chain under discussion was sequenced for a study of post-analysis software for immune sequencing data. As for the study in general: In terms of disease course, relapsing-remitting, secondary progressive and progressive-relapsing multiple sclerosis were included.

Study results and limitations: Controls had significantly higher normalized Chao1 diversity than multiple sclerosis patients. Patients used about five TRBV segments, including TRBV5-6, TRBV5-1 and TRBV20-1, more often than controls. Same-batch samples co-clustered strongly by F measure.

cDNA libraries for TCR beta contained unique molecular identifiers. Starting from approximately 1 to 10 million T cells, the study yielded approximately 500,000 cDNA molecules. One entry per CDR3 protein, called by TCRdb with MiXCR from the PCR reads. The sample has about 820,000 distinct CDR3 sequences; approximately 57% are singletons. Germline V gene sequence: CDR1 SGHRS, CDR2 YFSETQ. V lost 1 base and J 2 bases, leaving 10 bases between the germline ends. The CDR3 runs to 16 residues. This clonotype showed up just once. Its antigen is unknown. The rearrangement joins TRBV5-1 to TRBJ2-6; D may correspond to TRBD1 or TRBD2 (5 bases each). Material: blood. This TCR was sampled from a girl between 10 and 17 years old with multiple sclerosis. CDR3 sequence: CASSLFWGPGANVLTF. The CDR3 DNA follows: TGCGCCAGCAGCTTGTTTTGGGGACCTGGGGCCAACGTCCTGACTTTC.